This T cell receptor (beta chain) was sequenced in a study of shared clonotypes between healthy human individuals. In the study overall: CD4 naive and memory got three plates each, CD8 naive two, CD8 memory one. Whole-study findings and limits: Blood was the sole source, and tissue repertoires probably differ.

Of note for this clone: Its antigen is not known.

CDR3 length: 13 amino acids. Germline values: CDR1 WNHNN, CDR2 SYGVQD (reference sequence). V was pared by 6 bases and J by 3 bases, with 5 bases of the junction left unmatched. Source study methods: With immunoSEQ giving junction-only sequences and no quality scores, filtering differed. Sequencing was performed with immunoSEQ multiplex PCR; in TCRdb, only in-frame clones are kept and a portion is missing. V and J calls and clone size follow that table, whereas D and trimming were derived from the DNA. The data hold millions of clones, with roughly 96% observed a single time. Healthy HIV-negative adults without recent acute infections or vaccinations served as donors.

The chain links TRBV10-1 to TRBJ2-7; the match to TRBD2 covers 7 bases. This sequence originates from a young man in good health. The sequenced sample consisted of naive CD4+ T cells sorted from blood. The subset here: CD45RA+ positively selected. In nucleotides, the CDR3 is TGCGCCAGCAGCACCGGGGGGTTCTACGAGCAGTACTTC. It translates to CASSTGGFYEQYF.